Listed here are 29 T cell receptor beta chains from one sample, sequenced in a study of T cell responses to AZD1222 COVID-19 vaccine. The protocol was immunoSEQ multiplex PCR, while the TCRdb copy is restricted to in-frame clones and leaves out a portion. The sample includes more than 95,000 clones, around nine tenths of them seen just once. The starting material was peripheral blood, obtained 28 days after the second dose of the MenACWY control vaccine. These receptors were taken from an adult who received the MenACWY meningococcal vaccine as a control.

This sequence joins TRBV10-3 and TRBJ2-1; the D call may be TRBD1 or TRBD2 (7 bases each). CDR1 and CDR2 from the germline V gene are ENHRY and SYGVKD. The V and J ends lost 6 bases and 16 bases respectively, with 16 bases between them. The CDR3 loop spans 11 amino acids. CDR3: CAIRKGQRGFF. The CDR3 nucleotides read TGTGCCATCAGAAAGGGACAGCGGGGCTTCTTC.

The rearrangement joins TRBV7-2 to TRBJ2-3, with TRBD1 matching 7 bases. The CDR3 sequence is 14 residues long. Germline assignment: CDR1 SGHTA and CDR2 FQGNSA. Trimming took 1 base from V and 8 from J; bases not matched to a gene: 6. The chain's CDR3 is CASSLGGGRSTQYF. In DNA form, the CDR3 reads TGTGCCAGCAGCTTAGGAGGGGGCCGGAGTACGCAGTATTTT.

The rearrangement uses TRBV19 and TRBJ2-5; no clear D gene. Trimming removed 3 bases from V and 5 bases from J, with 7 bases in between. The CDR3 is 12 residues long. Germline CDR1 LNHDA, CDR2 SQIVND (reference sequence). The DNA of the CDR3 is TGTGCCAGTAGTATCGCGGCCGAGACCCAGTACTTC. Amino acid sequence: CASSIAAETQYF. The whole variable domain, filled in from reference TRBV19 and TRBJ2-5, reads DGGITQSPKYLFRKEGQNVTLSCEQNLNHDAMYWYRQDPGQGLRLIYYSQIVNDFQKGDIAEGYSVSREKKESFPLTVTSAQKNPTAFYLCASSIAAETQYFGPGTRLLVL.

V and J are TRBV6-1 and TRBJ2-3, with 7 bases identical to TRBD1. V gave up 3 bases and J gave up 8 bases; unmatched junction bases: 5. The germline V gene encodes CDR1 MNHNS and CDR2 SASEGT. The CDR3 contains 13 residues. CDR3 sequence: CASSDLRQGTQYF. The CDR3 DNA reads as TGTGCCAGCAGTGACCTCCGACAGGGTACGCAGTATTTT.

The chain carries TRBV5-4 and TRBJ1-1; 8 nucleotides match TRBD1. Germline lookup yields CDR1 SGHNT and CDR2 YYREEE (reference sequence). With 3 bases clipped from V and 5 bases from J, the junction kept 12 bases outside the gene matches. This CDR3 contains 16 residues. CDR3 region: CASSSRGRVIGTEAFF. The CDR3 region has the DNA TGTGCCAGCAGCTCCAGGGGGCGCGTGATTGGGACTGAAGCTTTCTTT. The full variable domain, rest sourced from reference TRBV5-4 and TRBJ1-1, is ETGVTQSPTHLIKTRGQQVTLRCSSQSGHNTVSWYQQALGQGPQFIFQYYREEENGRGNFPPRFSGLQFPNYSSELNVNALELDDSALYLCASSSRGRVIGTEAFFGQGTRLTVV.

V and J are TRBV7-9 and TRBJ2-7, with 9 bases matching TRBD1. Germline CDR1 SEHNR, CDR2 FQNEAQ (reference sequence). Trimming took 4 bases from V and 8 from J; bases not matched to a gene: 9. There are 14 residues in the CDR3. The CDR3 DNA is TGTGCCAGCAGCTCCTCCGGGACAGGGTCCAAGCAGTACTTC. Translated: CASSSSGTGSKQYF.

The CDR3 DNA follows: TGTGCCAGCAGTTACTCGAACGCGCCAGGGCCCTATGGCTACACCTTC. It codes for CASSYSNAPGPYGYTF. The chain recombines TRBV6-5 with TRBJ1-2; TRBD1 is a possible D gene (5 bases). Trimming left V 0 bases short and J 4 bases short, with 15 bases between. The CDR3 totals 16 residues. The V gene's germline CDR1 is MNHEY and CDR2 SVGAGI.

The chain uses TRBV6-4 and TRBJ2-1; 11 bases line up with TRBD2. The CDR3 loop spans 15 amino acids. Trimming took 6 bases from V and 3 from J; bases not matched to a gene: 4. Germline CDR1 is MRHNA and CDR2 is SNTAGT. The CDR3: CASSPGTSGYNEQFF. The DNA for the CDR3 is TGTGCCAGCAGCCCCGGGACTAGCGGCTACAATGAGCAGTTCTTC.

The chain employs TRBV4-3 and TRBJ1-2, with 7 bases fitting TRBD1. The CDR3 loop spans 15 amino acids. Germline V lookup: CDR1 LGHNA, CDR2 YSLEER. The ends lost 1 base at V and 8 bases at J; junction bases unmatched: 10. The CDR3 sequence is CASSQAVAGGEGYTF. The DNA of the CDR3 is TGCGCCAGCAGCCAAGCCGTGGCAGGGGGAGAGGGCTACACCTTC.

The chain couples TRBV6-5 to TRBJ1-1, with D maybe TRBD1 (6 bases). Germline V gene lookup returns CDR1 MNHEY and CDR2 SVGAGI. Trimming removed 6 bases at V and 1 base at J, with 9 bases between. There are 13 residues in the CDR3. DNA for the CDR3: TGTGCCAGCAGGGGACAAACGAACACTGAAGCTTTCTTT. Protein sequence: CASRGQTNTEAFF.

The rearrangement links TRBV19 to TRBJ1-5; maybe TRBD1 (6 bases). Trimming removed 5 bases at V and 10 bases at J, with 24 bases between. Germline V lookup: CDR1 LNHDA, CDR2 SQIVND (reference sequence). This CDR3 has 16 residues. The CDR3 DNA sequence: TGTGCCAGTAGTGACGACAGGTCCGGACGAAGGGAACCCCAGCATTTT. This sequence encodes CASSDDRSGRREPQHF.

The chain is built from TRBV30 and TRBJ2-1, with D tentatively TRBD1 (6 bases). Trimming stripped 5 bases from V and 4 bases from J, with 24 bases between. The germline V gene has CDR1 GTSNPN and CDR2 SVGIG (reference sequence). The CDR3 spans 17 residues. CDR3 nucleotide sequence: TGTGCCTGGGGTGAGGGTATGGGGGCGATCTTATACAATGAGCAGTTCTTC. Amino acids: CAWGEGMGAILYNEQFF.

V gene TRBV21-1 combines with J gene TRBJ1-2. TRBV21-1 has pseudogene status. The CDR3 has 13 amino acids. The CDR3 bases are TGTGCCACTGAAGACGGCAGATCCTATGGCTACACCTTC. Protein sequence: CATEDGRSYGYTF.

The chain is built from TRBV3-1 (or the pseudogene TRBV3-2) and TRBJ2-7; 9 bases are a match to TRBD1. Germline CDR1 is LGHDT and CDR2 is YNNKEL (reference sequence). The CDR3 covers 18 residues. V lost 1 base to trimming and J lost 4 bases; unmatched junction nucleotides: 14. In nucleotides, the CDR3 is TGTGCCAGCAGCCAAGGGAGGCCGGGACAGGGTAGGAGTTACGAGCAGTACTTC. Translation: CASSQGRPGQGRSYEQYF.

The chain combines TRBV2 with TRBJ1-6; 8 bases align to TRBD1. Germline V lookup: CDR1 SNHLY, CDR2 FYNNEI. V was clipped by 6 bases and J by 7 bases; unmatched bases: 8. CDR3 size: 15 residues. The CDR3 is CASRDRAVWNSPLHF. The CDR3, as DNA: TGTGCCAGCAGGGACAGGGCGGTTTGGAATTCACCCCTCCACTTT.

The CDR3 loop is CASSQAPGTGGYTF. CDR3 nucleotide sequence: TGTGCCAGCAGTCAGGCCCCGGGCACTGGTGGCTACACCTTC. The chain employs TRBV6-5 and TRBJ1-2; D is undetermined. Per germline, CDR1 MNHEY and CDR2 SVGAGI. The CDR3 has 14 amino acids. Trimming stripped 5 bases from V and 7 bases from J, with 17 bases between.

A remark on this clone: Other DNA sequences of this sample code for an identical CDR3. The CDR3 DNA reads as TGCAGTGCTAGGTCGGACAATGAGCAGTTCTTC. The encoded protein is CSARSDNEQFF. The chain employs TRBV20-1 and TRBJ2-1; no clear D gene. Germline lookup yields CDR1 DFQATT and CDR2 SNEGSKA (reference sequence). Trimming took 3 bases from V and 5 from J, leaving 5 bases between them. CDR3 length equals 11 residues.

The chain carries TRBV4-3 and TRBJ1-4, with 12 bases identical to TRBD1. Losses at the gene ends were 3 bases for V and 8 bases for J; bases not matched to a gene: 7. Germline loops: CDR1 LGHNA, CDR2 YSLEER. This CDR3 has 16 amino acids. The CDR3 is CASSQGTGGAGEKLFF. CDR3 DNA sequence: TGCGCCAGCAGCCAGGGGACAGGGGGCGCTGGGGAAAAACTGTTTTTT.

On this clone: One end of the junction is discordant with germline, which a read error may explain. The chain combines TRBV7-7 with TRBJ2-5; the D is unclear. This CDR3 region has 15 residues. CDR1 is SSHAT and CDR2 is FNYEAQ in the germline V gene (reference sequence). CDR3 protein: CASSLGSFAQETQYF. The CDR3 DNA reads TGTGCTAGCAGCTTAGGATCTTTTGCCCAAGAGACCCAGTACTTC.

The chain couples TRBV5-1 to TRBJ1-6; a weak D match, TRBD1 (5 bases). The CDR3 is 16 residues long. The V end was cut by 1 base, the J end by 18 bases, with 26 bases between. Germline values: CDR1 SGHRS, CDR2 YFSETQ. CDR3 residues: CASSLNPRSGQGGAHF. The CDR3 nucleotides are TGCGCCAGCAGCTTGAATCCTCGAAGCGGCCAGGGCGGAGCCCACTTT.

The sample holds one count of this clone. The chain links TRBV7-8 to TRBJ2-1, with 9 bases identical to TRBD1. Germline V gives CDR1 SGHVS, CDR2 FQNEAQ. Germline trimming cut 5 bases from V and 5 bases from J; bases unmatched to any gene: 10. The CDR3 runs 16 residues. As DNA, the CDR3 is TGTGCCAGCAGCGGTACAGCGGACAGGGGACACAATGAGCAGTTCTTC. This gives the protein CASSGTADRGHNEQFF.

CDR3 sequence (DNA): TGTGCCTGGAGTTTGTACGGGACAGGAGACTACGAGCAGTACTTC. This encodes CAWSLYGTGDYEQYF. The rearrangement uses TRBV30 and TRBJ2-7; TRBD1 matches at 8 bases. CDR3 length: 15 amino acids. V was pared by 2 bases and J by 3 bases, with 9 bases of the junction left unmatched. Germline loops: CDR1 GTSNPN, CDR2 SVGIG (reference sequence).

The chain combines TRBV30 with TRBJ2-1, with D possibly TRBD1 on 6 matching bases. Per germline, CDR1 GTSNPN and CDR2 SVGIG (reference sequence). The V end lost 2 bases, the J end lost 8 bases, and 10 bases lay between the germline ends. The CDR3 totals 12 residues. The DNA of the CDR3 is TGTGCCTGGAGTCTACAGGGTCATGAGCAGTTCTTC. This encodes CAWSLQGHEQFF.

J is TRBJ1-2 and V is TRBV19; tentatively, D is TRBD1 (6 bases). Germline lookup yields CDR1 LNHDA and CDR2 SQIVND (reference sequence). This CDR3 spans 15 amino acids. The ends were cut back, 2 bases at V and 1 base at J, with 11 bases in the middle. CDR3 nucleotides: TGTGCCAGTAGTATAAGGCCAGGGGTTAACTATGGCTACACCTTC. Translating gives CASSIRPGVNYGYTF.

V is TRBV7-8 and J is TRBJ1-6; a possible D gene is TRBD1 (5 bases). Deletions cut 6 bases from V and 7 bases from J, with 16 bases between. Per germline, CDR1 SGHVS and CDR2 FQNEAQ. CDR3 size: 15 residues. The CDR3 here is CASRGGGTKNSPLHF. The CDR3 DNA sequence: TGTGCCAGCAGAGGTGGGGGTACAAAGAATTCACCCCTCCACTTT.

V is TRBV23-1 and J is TRBJ2-7, with D tentatively TRBD2 (6 bases). TRBV23-1 is recorded as an ORF, its role being uncertain. Between the trimmed V and J ends, which lost 2 bases and 4 bases, there was a span of 15 bases. The CDR3 length is 15 residues. CDR3 in amino acids: CASSQRVLGLYEQYF. CDR3 coding DNA: TGCGCCAGCAGTCAAAGGGTTTTGGGACTTTACGAGCAGTACTTC.

This clone was picked up one time. The chain's CDR3 is CSVECDNYNSPLHF. The CDR3 DNA follows: TGCAGCGTTGAGTGCGACAACTATAATTCACCCCTCCACTTT. V is TRBV29-1 and J is TRBJ1-6, with D unresolved. CDR1 and CDR2 (germline): SQVTM, ANQGSEA. Trimming stripped 3 bases from V and 3 bases from J, with 9 bases between. This CDR3 region has 14 residues.

This clone was detected ten times or more. V and J are TRBV7-9 and TRBJ1-2, with D perhaps matching TRBD1 (6 bases). The ends were cut back, 2 bases at V and 2 bases at J, with 18 bases in the middle. Looked up from germline, CDR1 is SEHNR and CDR2 is FQNEAQ (reference sequence). The CDR3 loop spans 17 amino acids. The chain's CDR3 is CASSLTFIGQTNYGYTF. The CDR3, as DNA: TGTGCCAGCAGCTTAACCTTTATCGGACAGACGAACTATGGCTACACCTTC.

J is TRBJ1-6 and V is TRBV5-6; the D is unclear. Germline CDR1 and CDR2: SGHDT and YYEEEE. V lost 2 bases and J lost 4, with 7 bases in between. The CDR3 is 14 amino acids. The DNA of the CDR3 is TGTGCCAGCAGCTTTTTCAGTTATAATTCACCCCTCCACTTT. It yields the protein CASSFFSYNSPLHF.